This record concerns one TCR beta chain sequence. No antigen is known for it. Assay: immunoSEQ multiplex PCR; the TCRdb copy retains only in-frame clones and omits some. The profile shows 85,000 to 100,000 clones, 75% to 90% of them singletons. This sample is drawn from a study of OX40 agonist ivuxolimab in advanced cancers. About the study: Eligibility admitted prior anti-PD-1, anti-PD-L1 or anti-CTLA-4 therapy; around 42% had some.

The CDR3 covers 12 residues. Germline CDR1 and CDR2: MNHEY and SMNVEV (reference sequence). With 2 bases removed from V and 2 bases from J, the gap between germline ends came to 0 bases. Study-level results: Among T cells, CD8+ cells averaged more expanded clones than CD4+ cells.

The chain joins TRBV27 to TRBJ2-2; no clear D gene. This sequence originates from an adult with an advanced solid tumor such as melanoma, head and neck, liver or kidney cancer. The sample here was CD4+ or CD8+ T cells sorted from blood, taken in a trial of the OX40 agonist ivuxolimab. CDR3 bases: TGTGCCAGCAGTTTAAACACCGGGGAGCTGTTTTTT. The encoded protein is CASSLNTGELFF.